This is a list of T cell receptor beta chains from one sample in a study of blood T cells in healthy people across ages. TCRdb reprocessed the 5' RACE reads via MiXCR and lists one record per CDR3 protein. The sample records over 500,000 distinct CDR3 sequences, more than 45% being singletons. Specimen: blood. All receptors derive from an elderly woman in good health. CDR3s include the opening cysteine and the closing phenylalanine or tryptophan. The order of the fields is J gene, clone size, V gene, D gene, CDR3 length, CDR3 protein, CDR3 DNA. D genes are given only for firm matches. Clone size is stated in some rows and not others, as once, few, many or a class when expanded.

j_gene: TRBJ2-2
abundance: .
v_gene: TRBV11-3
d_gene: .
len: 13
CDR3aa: CASSSYRTGELFF
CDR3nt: TGTGCCAGCAGCTCATACAGAACCGGGGAGCTGTTTTTT

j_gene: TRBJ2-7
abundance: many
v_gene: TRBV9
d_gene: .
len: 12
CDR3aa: CASSVRGGEQYF
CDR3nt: TGTGCCAGCAGCGTAAGGGGGGGCGAGCAGTACTTC

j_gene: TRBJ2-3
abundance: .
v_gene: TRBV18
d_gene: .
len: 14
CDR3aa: CASSLGMYTDTQYF
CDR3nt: TGTGCCAGCTCACTTGGGATGTACACAGATACGCAGTATTTT

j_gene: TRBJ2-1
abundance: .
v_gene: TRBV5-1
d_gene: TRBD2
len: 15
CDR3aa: CAGSQWASGYNEQFF
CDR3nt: TGCGCCGGCAGCCAATGGGCTAGCGGTTACAATGAGCAGTTCTTC

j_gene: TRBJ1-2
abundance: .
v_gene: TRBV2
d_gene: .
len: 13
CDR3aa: CASSAGPPRGYTF
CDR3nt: TGTGCCAGCAGTGCGGGACCCCCTCGAGGCTACACCTTC

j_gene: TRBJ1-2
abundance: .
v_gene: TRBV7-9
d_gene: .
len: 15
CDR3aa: CASSGLGGSNYGYTF
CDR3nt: TGTGCCAGCAGCGGACTGGGGGGATCTAACTATGGCTACACCTTC

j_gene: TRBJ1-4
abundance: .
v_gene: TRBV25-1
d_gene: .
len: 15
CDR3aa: CASSEAWGMGGKLFF
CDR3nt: TGTGCCAGCAGTGAGGCGTGGGGAATGGGGGGAAAACTGTTTTTT

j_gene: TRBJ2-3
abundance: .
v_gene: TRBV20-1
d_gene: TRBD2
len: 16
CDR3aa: CSARDLAGAHTDTQYF
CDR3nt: TGCAGTGCTAGAGACTTAGCGGGGGCCCACACAGATACGCAGTATTTT

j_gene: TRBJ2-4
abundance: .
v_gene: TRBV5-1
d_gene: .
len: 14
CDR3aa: CASSLGGVGDIQYF
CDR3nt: TGCGCCAGCAGCTTGGGTGGAGTTGGGGACATTCAGTACTTC

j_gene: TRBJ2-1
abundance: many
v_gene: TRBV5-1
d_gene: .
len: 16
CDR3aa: CASSLLGGNSYNEQFF
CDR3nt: TGCGCCAGCAGCTTGTTAGGGGGGAATTCCTACAATGAGCAGTTCTTC

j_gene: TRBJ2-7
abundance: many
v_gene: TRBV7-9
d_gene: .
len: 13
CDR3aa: CASSGGLTYEQYF
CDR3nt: TGTGCCAGCAGCGGGGGCCTAACCTACGAGCAGTACTTC

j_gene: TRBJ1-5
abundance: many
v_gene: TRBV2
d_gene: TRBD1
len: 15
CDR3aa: CASSGGTANNQPQHF
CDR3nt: TGTGCCAGCAGTGGCGGGACAGCAAACAATCAGCCCCAGCATTTT

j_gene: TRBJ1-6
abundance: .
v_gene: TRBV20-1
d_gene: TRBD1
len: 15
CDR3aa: CSARVPDRVGSPLHF
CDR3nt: TGCAGTGCTAGAGTCCCCGACAGGGTAGGATCACCCCTCCACTTT

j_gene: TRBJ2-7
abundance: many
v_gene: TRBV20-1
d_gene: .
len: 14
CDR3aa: CSARLPGLLYEQYF
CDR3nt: TGCAGTGCTCGTCTCCCTGGCCTTTTATACGAGCAGTACTTC

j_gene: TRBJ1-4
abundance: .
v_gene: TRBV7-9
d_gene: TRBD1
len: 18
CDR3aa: CASSSGTGGGGTNEKLFF
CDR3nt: TGTGCCAGCAGCTCGGGTACAGGGGGCGGTGGTACTAATGAAAAACTGTTTTTT

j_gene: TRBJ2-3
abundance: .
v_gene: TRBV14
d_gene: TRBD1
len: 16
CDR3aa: CASSRRTGGSADTQYF
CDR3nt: TGTGCCAGCAGCCGCCGGACAGGGGGTAGCGCAGATACGCAGTATTTT

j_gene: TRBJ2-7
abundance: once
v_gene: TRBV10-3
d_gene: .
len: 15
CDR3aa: CAISEVGASYNEQYF
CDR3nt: TGTGCCATCAGTGAAGTGGGGGCCTCCTACAATGAGCAGTACTTC

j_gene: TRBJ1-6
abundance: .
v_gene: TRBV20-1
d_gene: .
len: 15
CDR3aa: CSAPDPSSYNSPLHF
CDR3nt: TGCAGTGCCCCCGACCCAAGCTCCTATAATTCACCCCTCCACTTT

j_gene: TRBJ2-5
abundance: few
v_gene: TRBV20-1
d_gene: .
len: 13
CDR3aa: CSARFPYQETQYF
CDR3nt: TGCAGTGCTAGGTTTCCGTACCAAGAGACCCAGTACTTC

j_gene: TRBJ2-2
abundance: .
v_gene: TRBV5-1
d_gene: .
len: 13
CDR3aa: CASSWAISGELFF
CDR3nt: TGCGCCAGCAGCTGGGCGATATCCGGGGAGCTGTTTTTT

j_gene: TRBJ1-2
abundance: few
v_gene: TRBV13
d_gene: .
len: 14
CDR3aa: CASSLKGSTYGYTF
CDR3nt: TGTGCCAGCAGCTTGAAGGGGTCGACCTATGGCTACACCTTC

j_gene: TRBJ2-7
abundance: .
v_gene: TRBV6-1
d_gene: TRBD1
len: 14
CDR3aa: CASSGQGDIYEQYF
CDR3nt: TGTGCCAGCAGCGGACAGGGTGACATCTACGAGCAGTACTTC

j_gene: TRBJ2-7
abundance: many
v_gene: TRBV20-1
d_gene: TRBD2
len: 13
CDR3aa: CSAPGTSLREQYF
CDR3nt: TGCAGTGCTCCGGGGACTAGCCTGCGGGAGCAGTACTTC

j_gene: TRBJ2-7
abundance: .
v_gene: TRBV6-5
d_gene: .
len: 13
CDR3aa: CAFSYSDSYEQYF
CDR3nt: TGTGCCTTCAGTTACAGTGACAGCTACGAGCAGTACTTC

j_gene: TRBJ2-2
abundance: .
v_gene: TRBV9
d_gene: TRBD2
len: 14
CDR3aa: CASMRTSGIGELFF
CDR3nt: TGTGCCAGCATGCGGACTAGCGGTATCGGGGAGCTGTTTTTT

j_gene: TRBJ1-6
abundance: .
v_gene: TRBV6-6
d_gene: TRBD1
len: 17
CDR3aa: CASSYSGTGGFNSPLHF
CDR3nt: TGTGCCAGCAGTTACTCCGGGACAGGGGGGTTTAATTCACCCCTCCACTTT

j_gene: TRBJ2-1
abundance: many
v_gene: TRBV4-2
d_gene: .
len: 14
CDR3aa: CASSPSGPYNEQFF
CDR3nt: TGTGCCAGCAGCCCCAGCGGGCCTTACAATGAGCAGTTCTTC

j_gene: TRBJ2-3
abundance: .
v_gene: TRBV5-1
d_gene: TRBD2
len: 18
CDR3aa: CASSLAVAGTTSTDTQYF
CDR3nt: TGCGCCAGCAGCTTGGCGGTAGCGGGGACTACTAGCACAGATACGCAGTATTTT

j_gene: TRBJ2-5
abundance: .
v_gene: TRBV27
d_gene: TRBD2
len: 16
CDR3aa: CASSQMGEGPRETQYF
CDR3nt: TGTGCCAGCAGCCAAATGGGGGAGGGACCTCGGGAGACCCAGTACTTC

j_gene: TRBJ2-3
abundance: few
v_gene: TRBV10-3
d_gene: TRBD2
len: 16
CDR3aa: CAISTLAGGSTDTQYF
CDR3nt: TGTGCCATCAGTACCCTAGCGGGAGGGAGCACAGATACGCAGTATTTT

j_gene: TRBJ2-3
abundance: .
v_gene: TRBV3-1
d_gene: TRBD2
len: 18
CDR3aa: CACSLRSRSGGSTDTQYF
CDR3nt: TGTGCCTGCAGCCTCAGGAGTCGGAGCGGGGGTAGCACAGATACGCAGTATTTT

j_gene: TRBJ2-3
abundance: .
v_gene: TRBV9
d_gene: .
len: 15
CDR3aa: CASSPPGPRADTQYF
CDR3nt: TGTGCCAGCAGCCCCCCAGGCCCTCGGGCAGATACGCAGTATTTT

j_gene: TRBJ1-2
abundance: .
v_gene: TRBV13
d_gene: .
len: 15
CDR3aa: CASSFQGQPTNGYTF
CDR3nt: TGTGCCAGCAGCTTCCAGGGACAACCAACTAATGGCTACACCTTC

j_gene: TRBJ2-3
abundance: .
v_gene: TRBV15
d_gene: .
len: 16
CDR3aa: CATSRDGSETTDTQYF
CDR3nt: TGTGCCACCAGCAGAGATGGGAGCGAGACCACAGATACGCAGTATTTT

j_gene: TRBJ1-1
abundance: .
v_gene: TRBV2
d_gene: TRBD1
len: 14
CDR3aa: CASSLGQGRDWAFF
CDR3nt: TGTGCCAGCAGTTTGGGACAGGGCCGGGACTGGGCTTTCTTT

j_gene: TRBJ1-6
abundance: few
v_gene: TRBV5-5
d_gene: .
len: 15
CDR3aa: CASSADSGIHSPLHF
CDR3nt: TGTGCCAGCAGCGCGGACAGCGGGATTCATTCACCCCTCCACTTT

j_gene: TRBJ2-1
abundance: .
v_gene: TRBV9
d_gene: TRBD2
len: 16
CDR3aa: CASSQRRGGWHNEQFF
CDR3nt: TGTGCCAGCAGCCAACGGCGGGGGGGCTGGCACAATGAGCAGTTCTTC

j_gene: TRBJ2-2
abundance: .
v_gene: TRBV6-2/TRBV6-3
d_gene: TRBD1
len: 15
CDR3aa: CASSRQGVITGELFF
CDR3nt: TGTGCCAGCAGTCGACAGGGGGTGATCACCGGGGAGCTGTTTTTT

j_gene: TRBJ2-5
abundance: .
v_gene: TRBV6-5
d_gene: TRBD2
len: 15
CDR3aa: CASKTLGLAGETQYF
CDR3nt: TGTGCCAGCAAGACACTCGGGCTAGCGGGGGAGACCCAGTACTTC

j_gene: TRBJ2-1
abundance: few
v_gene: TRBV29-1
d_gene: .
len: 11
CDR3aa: CSVDRANEQFF
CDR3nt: TGCAGCGTTGATAGGGCCAATGAGCAGTTCTTC

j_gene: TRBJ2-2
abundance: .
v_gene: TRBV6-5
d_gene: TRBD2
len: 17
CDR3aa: CASSYSVFTGGIGELFF
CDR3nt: TGTGCCAGCAGTTACTCCGTCTTCACGGGGGGAATCGGGGAGCTGTTTTTT

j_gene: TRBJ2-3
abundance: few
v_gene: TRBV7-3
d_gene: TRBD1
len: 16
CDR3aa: CASSLGRQGNTDTQYF
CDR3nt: TGTGCCAGCAGCTTAGGGAGACAGGGAAATACAGATACGCAGTATTTT

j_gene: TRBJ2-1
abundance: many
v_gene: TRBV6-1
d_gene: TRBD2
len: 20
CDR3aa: CASSRGLARARTRVSSEQFF
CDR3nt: TGTGCCAGCAGCCGTGGACTAGCGCGCGCTCGCACAAGGGTATCCAGTGAGCAGTTCTTC

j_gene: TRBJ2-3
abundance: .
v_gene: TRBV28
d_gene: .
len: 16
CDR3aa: CASSFGQSFRTDTQYF
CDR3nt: TGTGCCAGCAGTTTTGGACAGTCCTTTCGAACAGATACGCAGTATTTT

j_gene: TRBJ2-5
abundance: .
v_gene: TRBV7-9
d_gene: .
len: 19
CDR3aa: CASSPYSSYSRIAEETQYF
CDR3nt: TGTGCCAGCAGTCCCTATTCAAGTTATAGTCGTATAGCGGAGGAGACCCAGTACTTC

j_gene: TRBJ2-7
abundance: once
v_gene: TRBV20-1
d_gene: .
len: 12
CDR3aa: CSATTTRDEQYF
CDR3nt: TGCAGTGCTACCACTACAAGGGACGAGCAGTACTTC

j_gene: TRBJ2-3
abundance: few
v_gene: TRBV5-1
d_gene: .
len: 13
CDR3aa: CATRVGVADTQYF
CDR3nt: TGCGCCACCAGGGTGGGGGTCGCAGATACGCAGTATTTT

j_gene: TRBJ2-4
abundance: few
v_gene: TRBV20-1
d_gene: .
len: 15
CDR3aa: CSARGRALLPTAQYF
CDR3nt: TGCAGTGCTAGGGGCAGGGCGCTTCTCCCGACTGCGCAGTACTTC

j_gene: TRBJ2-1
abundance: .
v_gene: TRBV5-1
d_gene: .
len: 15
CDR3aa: CASSLAATGTKEQFF
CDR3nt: TGCGCCAGCAGCTTGGCTGCCACCGGGACAAAAGAGCAGTTCTTC

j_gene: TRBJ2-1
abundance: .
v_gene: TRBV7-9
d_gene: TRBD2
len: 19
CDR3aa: CASTQTFGSSGGGDNEQFF
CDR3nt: TGTGCCAGCACCCAGACCTTCGGGTCTAGCGGAGGTGGGGACAATGAGCAGTTCTTC

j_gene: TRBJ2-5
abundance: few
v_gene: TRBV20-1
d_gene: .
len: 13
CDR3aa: CSLPGRLQETQYF
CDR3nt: TGCAGCCTCCCCGGGCGGCTCCAAGAGACCCAGTACTTC

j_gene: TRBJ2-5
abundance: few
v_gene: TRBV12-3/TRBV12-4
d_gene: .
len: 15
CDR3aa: CASSFGTELYNEQYF
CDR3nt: TGTGCCAGCAGTTTCGGGACGGAACTATACAATGAGCAGTACTTC